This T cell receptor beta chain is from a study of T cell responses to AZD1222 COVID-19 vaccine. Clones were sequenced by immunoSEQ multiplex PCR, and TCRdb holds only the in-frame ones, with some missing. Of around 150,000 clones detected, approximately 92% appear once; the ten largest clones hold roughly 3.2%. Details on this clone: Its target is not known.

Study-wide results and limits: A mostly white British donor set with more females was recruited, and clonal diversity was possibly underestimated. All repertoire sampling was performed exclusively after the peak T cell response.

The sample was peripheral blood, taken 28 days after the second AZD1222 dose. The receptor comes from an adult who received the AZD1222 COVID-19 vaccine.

CDR3 region: CASSPATPKGQASSYEQYF. CDR3 in DNA: TGCGCCAGCAGCCCGGCAACACCGAAGGGACAGGCCAGCTCCTACGAGCAGTACTTC. The chain links TRBV5-1 to TRBJ2-7; 8 bases align to TRBD1. This CDR3 contains 19 residues. The junction had 18 bases not matched to a gene; V was cut back by 4 bases and J by 0 bases. Germline assignment: CDR1 SGHRS and CDR2 YFSETQ.